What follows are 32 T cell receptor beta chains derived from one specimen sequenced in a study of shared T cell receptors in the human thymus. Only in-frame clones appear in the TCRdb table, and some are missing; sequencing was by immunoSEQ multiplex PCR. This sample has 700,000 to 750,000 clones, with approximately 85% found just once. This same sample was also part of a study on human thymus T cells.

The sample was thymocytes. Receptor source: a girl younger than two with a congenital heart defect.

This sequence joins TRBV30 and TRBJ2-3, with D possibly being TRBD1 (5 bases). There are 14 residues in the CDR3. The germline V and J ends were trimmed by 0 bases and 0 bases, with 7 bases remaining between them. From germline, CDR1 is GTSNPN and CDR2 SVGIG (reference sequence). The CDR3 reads CAWSVQDSTDTQYF. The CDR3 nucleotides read TGTGCCTGGAGTGTACAGGACAGCACAGATACGCAGTATTTT. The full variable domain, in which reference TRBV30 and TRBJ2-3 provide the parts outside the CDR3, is SQTIHQWPATLVQPVGSPLSLECTVEGTSNPNLYWYRQAAGRGLQLLFYSVGIGQISSEVPQNLSASRPQDRQFILSSKKLLLSDSGFYLCAWSVQDSTDTQYFGPGTRLTVL.

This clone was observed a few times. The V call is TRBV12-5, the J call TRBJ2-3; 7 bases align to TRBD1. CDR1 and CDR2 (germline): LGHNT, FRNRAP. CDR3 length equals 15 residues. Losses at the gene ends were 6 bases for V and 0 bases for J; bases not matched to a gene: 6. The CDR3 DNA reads TGTGCTAGTGGGATGGGACAGCCTAGCACAGATACGCAGTATTTT. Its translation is CASGMGQPSTDTQYF.

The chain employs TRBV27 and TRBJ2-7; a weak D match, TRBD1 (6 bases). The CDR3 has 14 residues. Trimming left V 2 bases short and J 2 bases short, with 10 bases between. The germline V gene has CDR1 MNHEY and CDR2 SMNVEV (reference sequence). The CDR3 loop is CASSLVAGAYEQYF. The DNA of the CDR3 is TGTGCCAGCAGTTTAGTGGCAGGGGCCTACGAGCAGTACTTC.

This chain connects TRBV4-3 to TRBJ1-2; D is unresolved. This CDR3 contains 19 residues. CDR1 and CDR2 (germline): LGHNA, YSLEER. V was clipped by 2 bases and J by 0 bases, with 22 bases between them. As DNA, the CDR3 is TGCGCCAGCAGCCAAATCATGGACTATCGGGGAAGGGCTAACTATGGCTACACCTTC. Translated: CASSQIMDYRGRANYGYTF.

CDR3 sequence (DNA): TGTGCCAGCAGTTTGATTAGGGGTATTAAGACTGAAGCTTTCTTT. It codes for CASSLIRGIKTEAFF. The V and J genes are TRBV28 and TRBJ1-1; D possibly corresponds to TRBD1 (5 bases). Deletions cut 3 bases from V and 5 bases from J, with 16 bases between. The CDR3 loop spans 15 amino acids. CDR1 is MDHEN and CDR2 is SYDVKM in the germline V gene.

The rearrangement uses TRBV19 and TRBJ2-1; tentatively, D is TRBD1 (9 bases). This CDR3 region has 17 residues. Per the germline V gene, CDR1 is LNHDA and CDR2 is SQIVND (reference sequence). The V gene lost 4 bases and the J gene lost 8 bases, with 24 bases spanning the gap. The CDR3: CASSTGGWTGALDEQFF. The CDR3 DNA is TGTGCCAGTAGTACGGGGGGGTGGACAGGGGCTTTGGATGAGCAGTTCTTC.

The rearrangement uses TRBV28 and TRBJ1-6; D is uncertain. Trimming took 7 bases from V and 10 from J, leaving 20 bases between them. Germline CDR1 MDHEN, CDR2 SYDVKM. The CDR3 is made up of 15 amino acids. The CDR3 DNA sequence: TGTGCCAGCAACGCGGGCAGGCGTGAGGGATCACCCCTCCACTTT. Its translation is CASNAGRREGSPLHF.

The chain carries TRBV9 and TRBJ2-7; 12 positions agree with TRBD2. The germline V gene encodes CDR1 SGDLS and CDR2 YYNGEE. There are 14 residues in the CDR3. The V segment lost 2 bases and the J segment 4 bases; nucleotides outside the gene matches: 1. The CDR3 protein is CASSVTSGGYEQYF. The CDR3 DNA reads TGTGCCAGCAGCGTGACTAGCGGGGGATACGAGCAGTACTTC.

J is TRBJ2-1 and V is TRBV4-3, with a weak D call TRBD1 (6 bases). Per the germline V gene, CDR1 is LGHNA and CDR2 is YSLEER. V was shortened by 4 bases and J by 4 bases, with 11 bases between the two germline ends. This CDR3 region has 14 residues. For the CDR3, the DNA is TGCGCCAGCAGCCGATCCACAGGGTACAATGAGCAGTTCTTC. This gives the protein CASSRSTGYNEQFF.

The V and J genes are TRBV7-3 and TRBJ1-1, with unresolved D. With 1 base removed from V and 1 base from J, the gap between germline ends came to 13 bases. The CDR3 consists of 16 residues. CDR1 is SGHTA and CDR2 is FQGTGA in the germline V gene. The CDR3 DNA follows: TGTGCCAGCAGCTTAATATGGGCTACAGCGAACACTGAAGCTTTCTTT. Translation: CASSLIWATANTEAFF.

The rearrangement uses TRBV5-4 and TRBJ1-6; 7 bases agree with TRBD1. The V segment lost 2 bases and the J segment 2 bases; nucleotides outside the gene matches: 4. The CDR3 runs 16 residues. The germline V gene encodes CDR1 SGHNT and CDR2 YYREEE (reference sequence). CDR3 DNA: TGTGCCAGCAGCTTCAACAGGGGACCCTATAATTCACCCCTCCACTTT. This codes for CASSFNRGPYNSPLHF.

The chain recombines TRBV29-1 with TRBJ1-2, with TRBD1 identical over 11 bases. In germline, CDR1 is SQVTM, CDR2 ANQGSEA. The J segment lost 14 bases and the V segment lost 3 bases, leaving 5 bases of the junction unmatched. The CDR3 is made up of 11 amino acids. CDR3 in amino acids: CSVDPDRGRTF. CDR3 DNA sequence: TGCAGCGTTGACCCGGACAGGGGGCGTACCTTC.

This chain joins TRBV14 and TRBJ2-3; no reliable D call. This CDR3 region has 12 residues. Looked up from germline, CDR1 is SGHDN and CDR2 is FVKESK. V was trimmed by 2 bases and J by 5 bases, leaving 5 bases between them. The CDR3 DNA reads TGTGCCAGCAGCCAACCAGAAGATACGCAGTATTTT. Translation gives CASSQPEDTQYF.

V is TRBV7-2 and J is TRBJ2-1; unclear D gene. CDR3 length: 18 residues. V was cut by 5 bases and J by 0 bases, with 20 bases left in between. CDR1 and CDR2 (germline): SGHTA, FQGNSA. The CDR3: CASSLDFPLPTSYNEQFF. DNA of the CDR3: TGTGCCAGCAGCCTCGACTTCCCATTACCCACCTCCTACAATGAGCAGTTCTTC.

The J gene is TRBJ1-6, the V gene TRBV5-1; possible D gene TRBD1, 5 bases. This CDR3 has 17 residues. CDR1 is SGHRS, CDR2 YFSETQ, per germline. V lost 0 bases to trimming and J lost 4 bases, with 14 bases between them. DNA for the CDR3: TGCGCCAGCAGCTTGGACAGGCGGACCCAATATAATTCACCCCTCCACTTT. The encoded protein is CASSLDRRTQYNSPLHF.

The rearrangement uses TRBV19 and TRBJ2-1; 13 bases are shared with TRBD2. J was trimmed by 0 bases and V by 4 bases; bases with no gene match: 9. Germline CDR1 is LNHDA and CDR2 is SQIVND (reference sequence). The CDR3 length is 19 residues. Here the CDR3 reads CASSTPGLAGPSSYNEQFF. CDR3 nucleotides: TGTGCCAGTAGTACACCGGGACTAGCGGGGCCAAGCTCCTACAATGAGCAGTTCTTC.

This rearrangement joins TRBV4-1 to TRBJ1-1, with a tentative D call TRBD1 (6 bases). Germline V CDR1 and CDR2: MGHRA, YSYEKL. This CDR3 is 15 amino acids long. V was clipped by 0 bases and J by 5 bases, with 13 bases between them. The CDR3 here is CASSQDWDTGTEAFF. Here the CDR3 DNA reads TGCGCCAGCAGCCAAGATTGGGACACTGGTACTGAAGCTTTCTTT.

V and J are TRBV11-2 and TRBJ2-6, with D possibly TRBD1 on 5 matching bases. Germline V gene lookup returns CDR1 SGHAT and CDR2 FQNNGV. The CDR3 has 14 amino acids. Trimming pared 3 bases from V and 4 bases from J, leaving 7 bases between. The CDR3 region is CASSLGHGANVLTF. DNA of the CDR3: TGTGCCAGCAGCTTGGGGCACGGGGCCAACGTCCTGACTTTC.

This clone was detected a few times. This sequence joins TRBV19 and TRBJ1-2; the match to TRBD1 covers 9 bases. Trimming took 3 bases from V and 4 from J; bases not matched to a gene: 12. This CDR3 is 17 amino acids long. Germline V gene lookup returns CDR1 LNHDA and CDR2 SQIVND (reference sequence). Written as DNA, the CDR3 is TGTGCCAGTAGTATTCAGGGGACAGGGAAACTCGTCTATGGCTACACCTTC. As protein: CASSIQGTGKLVYGYTF.

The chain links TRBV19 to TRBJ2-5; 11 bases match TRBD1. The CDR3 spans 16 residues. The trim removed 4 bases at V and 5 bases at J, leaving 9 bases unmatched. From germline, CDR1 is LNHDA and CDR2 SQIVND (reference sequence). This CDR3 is CASSKPRDRGWETQYF. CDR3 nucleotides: TGTGCCAGTAGTAAACCCCGGGACAGGGGGTGGGAGACCCAGTACTTC.

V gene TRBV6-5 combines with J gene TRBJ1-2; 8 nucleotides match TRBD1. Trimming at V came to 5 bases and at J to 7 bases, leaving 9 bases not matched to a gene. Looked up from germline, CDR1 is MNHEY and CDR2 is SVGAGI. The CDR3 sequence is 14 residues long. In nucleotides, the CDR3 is TGTGCCAGCAGTACCCCGGGACAGGAGTCTGGCTACACCTTC. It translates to CASSTPGQESGYTF.

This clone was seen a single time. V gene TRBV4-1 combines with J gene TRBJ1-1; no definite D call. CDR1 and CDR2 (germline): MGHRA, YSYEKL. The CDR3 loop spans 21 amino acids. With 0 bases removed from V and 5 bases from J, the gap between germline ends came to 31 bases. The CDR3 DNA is TGCGCCAGCAGCCAAGACCTCCACCCTAAACCCTTAAATCCGAGAGGGACTGAAGCTTTCTTT. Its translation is CASSQDLHPKPLNPRGTEAFF.

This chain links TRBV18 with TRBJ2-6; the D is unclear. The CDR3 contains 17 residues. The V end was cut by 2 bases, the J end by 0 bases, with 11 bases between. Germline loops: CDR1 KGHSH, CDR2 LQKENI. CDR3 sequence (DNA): TGTGCCAGCTCACCATTTTCCTCTATCTCTGGGGCCAACGTCCTGACTTTC. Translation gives CASSPFSSISGANVLTF. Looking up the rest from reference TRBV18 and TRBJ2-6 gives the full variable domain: NAGVMQNPRHLVRRRGQEARLRCSPMKGHSHVYWYRQLPEEGLKFMVYLQKENIIDESGMPKERFSAEFPKEGPSILRIQQVVRGDSAAYFCASSPFSSISGANVLTFGAGSRLTVL.

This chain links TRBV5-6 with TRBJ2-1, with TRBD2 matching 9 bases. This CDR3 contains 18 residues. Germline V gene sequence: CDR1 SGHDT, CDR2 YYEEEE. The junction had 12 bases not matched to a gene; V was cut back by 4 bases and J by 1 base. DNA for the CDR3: TGTGCCAGCAGCACAAGGCTCCTAGCGGGGTTATCCTACAATGAGCAGTTCTTC. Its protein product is CASSTRLLAGLSYNEQFF.

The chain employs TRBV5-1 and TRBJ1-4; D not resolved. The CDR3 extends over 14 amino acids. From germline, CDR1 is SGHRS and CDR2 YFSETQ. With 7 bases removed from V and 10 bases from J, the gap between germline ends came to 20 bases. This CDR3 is CASGSDEEEGKLFF. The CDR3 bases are TGCGCCAGCGGGTCCGACGAGGAAGAGGGAAAACTGTTTTTT. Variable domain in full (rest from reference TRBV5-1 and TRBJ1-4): KAGVTQTPRYLIKTRGQQVTLSCSPISGHRSVSWYQQTPGQGLQFLFEYFSETQRNKGNFPGRFSGRQFSNSRSEMNVSTLELGDSALYLCASGSDEEEGKLFFGSGTQLSVL.

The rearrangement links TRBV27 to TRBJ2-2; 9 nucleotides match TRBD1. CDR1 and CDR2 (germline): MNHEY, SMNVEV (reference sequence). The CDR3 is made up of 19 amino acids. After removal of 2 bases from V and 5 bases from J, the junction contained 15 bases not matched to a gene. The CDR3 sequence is CASSLTKRTGERGTGELFF. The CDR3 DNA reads TGTGCCAGCAGTTTAACCAAACGGACAGGGGAGCGAGGAACCGGGGAGCTGTTTTTT.

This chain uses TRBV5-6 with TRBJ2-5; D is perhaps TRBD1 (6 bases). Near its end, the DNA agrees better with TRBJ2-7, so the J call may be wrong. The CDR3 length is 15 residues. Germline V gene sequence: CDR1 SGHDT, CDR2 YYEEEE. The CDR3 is CASSLVYKGAYEQYF. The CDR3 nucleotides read TGTGCCAGCAGCTTGGTGTATAAGGGGGCCTACGAGCAGTACTTC.

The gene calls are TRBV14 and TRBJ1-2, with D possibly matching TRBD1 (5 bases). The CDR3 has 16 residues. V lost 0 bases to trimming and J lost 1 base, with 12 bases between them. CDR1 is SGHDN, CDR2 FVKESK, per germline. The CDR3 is CASSQDQGRVNYGYTF. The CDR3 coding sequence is TGTGCCAGCAGCCAAGACCAGGGCAGAGTTAACTATGGCTACACCTTC.

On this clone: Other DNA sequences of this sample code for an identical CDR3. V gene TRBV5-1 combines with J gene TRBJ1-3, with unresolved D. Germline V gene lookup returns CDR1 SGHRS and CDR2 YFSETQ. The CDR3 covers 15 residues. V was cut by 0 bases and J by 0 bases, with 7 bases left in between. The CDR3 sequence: CASSLAGNSGNTIYF. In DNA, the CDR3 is TGCGCCAGCAGCTTGGCAGGCAACTCTGGAAACACCATATATTTT. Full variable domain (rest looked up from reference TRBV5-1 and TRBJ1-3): KAGVTQTPRYLIKTRGQQVTLSCSPISGHRSVSWYQQTPGQGLQFLFEYFSETQRNKGNFPGRFSGRQFSNSRSEMNVSTLELGDSALYLCASSLAGNSGNTIYFGEGSWLTVV.

In DNA form, the CDR3 reads TGTGCCAGCAGCTTAGAGAGACCGGGGTTCGGATCACCCCTCCACTTT. Translated, it gives CASSLERPGFGSPLHF. V gene TRBV7-2 combines with J gene TRBJ1-6, with D unclear. V lost 1 base, J lost 10 bases, and 17 bases lay in between. Per the germline V gene, CDR1 is SGHTA and CDR2 is FQGNSA. This CDR3 region has 16 residues. Looking up the rest from reference TRBV7-2 and TRBJ1-6 gives the full variable domain: GAGVSQSPSNKVTEKGKDVELRCDPISGHTALYWYRQSLGQGLEFLIYFQGNSAPDKSGLPSDRFSAERTGGSVSTLTIQRTQQEDSAVYLCASSLERPGFGSPLHFGNGTRLTVT.

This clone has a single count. The DNA of the CDR3 is TGTGCCATCTCGGGGACTAGCGGGCAACAGTACTTC. The encoded protein is CAISGTSGQQYF. The chain links TRBV15 to TRBJ2-7, with 12 bases aligning to TRBD2. The V and J ends lost 10 bases and 10 bases, in that order; junction bases with no gene match: 8. Germline V gives CDR1 LNHNV, CDR2 YYDKDF (reference sequence). The CDR3 extends over 12 amino acids.

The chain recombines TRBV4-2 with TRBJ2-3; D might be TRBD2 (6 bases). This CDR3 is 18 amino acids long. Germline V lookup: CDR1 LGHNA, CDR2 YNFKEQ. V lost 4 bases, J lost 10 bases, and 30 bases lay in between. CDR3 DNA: TGTGCCAGCAGCCTACCTTCAAAATCTCCCCGACTAGTCGAGGCGCAGTATTTT. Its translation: CASSLPSKSPRLVEAQYF.